The next 29 T cell receptor beta chains were all read from a single sample in a study of regulatory T cells in long-lasting Graves disease (dated by TCRdb to the early 2020s). In light of the paper, this sample's time point label describes: persistent/refractory GD, antithyroid drugs over 5 years with positive TRAb. For both TCR sequencing and RNA sequencing, RNA was extracted from PBMCs using TRIzol. Libraries were made using multiplex PCR. TCRdb records Illumina HiSeq 4000 as the sequencer. CDR3 regions were amplified by Arm-PCR with iRepertoire HTBI primers to construct TCR beta libraries. TCRdb reprocessing: public reads trimmed at Q25 with fastp, clones called with MiXCR, in-frame beta chains kept. A single entry per CDR3 protein holds the most common genes and DNA from its merged rows. The sample table lists nearly 350,000 distinct CDR3 sequences, roughly a fifth of them with a count of one. Together, the top ten hold 25% to 35% of the sample.

Sequencing was performed on peripheral blood mononuclear cells (PBMCs), taken when the disease was refractory, from a patient treated with antithyroid drugs. The receptor set was obtained from a female donor with Graves disease.

On this clonotype: One end of the junction is discordant with germline, which a read error may explain. CDR3 in amino acids: CTSMGDRANEKLFF. The CDR3 DNA is TGTACCAGCATGGGTGACAGGGCGAATGAAAAACTGTTTTTT. This chain joins TRBV2 and TRBJ1-4, with TRBD1 matching over 7 bases. The CDR3 covers 14 residues. Germline CDR1 reads SNHLY; CDR2 reads FYNNEI.

The chain couples TRBV11-2 to TRBJ1-2; TRBD1 might be the D (6 bases). Trimming removed 9 bases at V and 6 bases at J, with 11 bases between. Germline lookup yields CDR1 SGHAT and CDR2 FQNNGV. The CDR3 sequence is 11 residues long. The DNA of the CDR3 is TGTGCCAGTTACGGGGGCCATGGCTACACCTTC. Its translation is CASYGGHGYTF.

This clonotype came up a few times. V usage is TRBV20-1 and J usage is TRBJ1-5; D is unclear. This CDR3 region has 15 residues. V lost 6 bases, J lost 7 bases, and 22 bases lay in between. From germline, CDR1 is DFQATT and CDR2 SNEGSKA (reference sequence). The CDR3 sequence: CSALSVTHTEQPQHF. DNA for the CDR3: TGCAGTGCGTTAAGTGTCACCCACACAGAGCAGCCCCAGCATTTT.

This clonotype was detected ten times or more. The chain is built from TRBV18 and TRBJ1-1; maybe TRBD1 (5 bases). This CDR3 has 13 residues. V lost 0 bases, J lost 7 bases, and 9 bases lay in between. Germline V lookup: CDR1 KGHSH, CDR2 LQKENI. CDR3: CASSPPYTGEAFF. The CDR3 nucleotides are TGTGCCAGCTCACCACCGTATACAGGTGAAGCTTTCTTT.

Many counts were recorded for this clonotype. The chain combines TRBV7-2 with TRBJ1-6; unclear D gene. The CDR3 consists of 13 residues. Looked up from germline, CDR1 is SGHTA and CDR2 is FQGNSA. V was shortened by 5 bases and J by 7 bases, with 9 bases between the two germline ends. In DNA, the CDR3 is TGTGCCAGCAGCCCCAGAGCGAATTCACCCCTCCACTTT. It is translated as CASSPRANSPLHF.

The chain is built from TRBV10-2 and TRBJ2-5; 13 bases are shared with TRBD2. The CDR3 has 18 residues. The trim removed 8 bases at V and 3 bases at J, leaving 15 bases unmatched. CDR1 is WSHSY and CDR2 is SAAADI in the germline V gene. CDR3 sequence reads: CASSKGLAGAPTEETQYF. The CDR3 bases are TGCGCCAGCTCGAAAGGACTAGCGGGGGCGCCGACAGAAGAGACCCAGTACTTC.

In this sample, this clonotype turned up a few times. J is TRBJ2-7 and V is TRBV5-1; D is uncertain. Germline V gene sequence: CDR1 SGHRS, CDR2 YFSETQ. Trimming removed 1 base at V and 4 bases at J, with 12 bases between. The CDR3 totals 14 residues. The CDR3 nucleotides are TGCGCCAGCAGCTTGACAGCCCAAATGTACGAGCAGTACTTC. It codes for CASSLTAQMYEQYF.

This clonotype was seen a few times. The J gene is TRBJ2-7, the V gene TRBV2; unclear D gene. Germline-derived CDR1 and CDR2 are SNHLY and FYNNEI. Trimming shortened V by 8 bases and J by 3 bases, and 11 bases separated the two germline ends. There are 12 residues in the CDR3. CDR3 sequence reads: CASLGIGYEQYF. CDR3 in DNA: TGTGCCAGCTTGGGTATCGGCTACGAGCAGTACTTC.

This chain joins TRBV12-3 or TRBV12-4 and TRBJ2-6; possible D gene TRBD1, 6 bases. V lost 3 bases to trimming and J lost 2 bases, with 20 bases between them. The CDR3 contains 19 residues. This CDR3 is CASSFKPFRGRAGANVLTF. CDR3 bases: TGTGCCAGCAGTTTTAAGCCTTTCAGGGGAAGGGCTGGGGCCAACGTCCTGACTTTC.

V gene TRBV7-9 combines with J gene TRBJ2-7; D might be TRBD2 (6 bases). Trimming removed 4 bases from V and 1 base from J, with 14 bases in between. Germline CDR1 reads SEHNR; CDR2 reads FQNEAQ (reference sequence). CDR3 length: 15 amino acids. The CDR3 here is CASSSSGGLSYEQYF. The CDR3 region has the DNA TGTGCCAGCAGCTCTTCCGGGGGTCTATCCTACGAGCAGTACTTC.

This clonotype showed up many times. The chain joins TRBV5-1 to TRBJ1-4, with D maybe TRBD1 (5 bases). The germline CDR1 and CDR2 sequences are SGHRS and YFSETQ. The V end lost 4 bases, the J end lost 4 bases, and 23 bases lay between the germline ends. CDR3 length: 18 amino acids. CDR3 nucleotide sequence: TGCGCCAGCAGCACCAGGACATGGGCCCTCGGGGGTAATGAAAAACTGTTTTTT. Translated, it gives CASSTRTWALGGNEKLFF.

This rearrangement joins TRBV6-2 or TRBV6-3 to TRBJ1-1; D is unclear. This CDR3 is 16 amino acids long. Trimming took off 0 bases at V and 0 bases at J, with 11 bases between the two ends. The germline CDR1 and CDR2 sequences are MNHEY and SVGEGT. The CDR3 is CASSYSLNAVNTEAFF. CDR3 coding DNA: TGTGCCAGCAGTTACTCCCTAAACGCGGTGAACACTGAAGCTTTCTTT.

This clonotype has only a few counts. This sequence joins TRBV5-1 and TRBJ2-5, with D perhaps being TRBD1 or TRBD2 (6 bases each). V lost 4 bases and J 1 base, leaving 11 bases between the germline ends. The CDR3 is 14 amino acids. CDR1 and CDR2 (germline): SGHRS, YFSETQ. CDR3 residues: CASSEGGGQETQYF. In DNA form, the CDR3 reads TGCGCCAGCAGCGAGGGGGGTGGCCAAGAGACCCAGTACTTC.

Ten or more counts support this clonotype. The V gene is TRBV6-2 or TRBV6-3, the J gene TRBJ1-1, with D perhaps matching TRBD1 (5 bases). The CDR3 contains 15 residues. Germline V gene sequence: CDR1 MNHEY, CDR2 SVGEGT. Trimming left V 4 bases short and J 1 base short, with 13 bases between. The CDR3 nucleotides read TGTGCCAGCAGTTCCCACGGGGGGGAGAACACTGAAGCTTTCTTT. Translation gives CASSSHGGENTEAFF.

Only a few counts were recorded for this clonotype. The J gene is TRBJ1-1, the V gene TRBV18; the D is unclear. The V gene's germline CDR1 is KGHSH and CDR2 LQKENI. The V end was cut by 3 bases, the J end by 3 bases, with 11 bases between. CDR3 size: 14 residues. The CDR3 reads CASSPSRRDTEAFF. DNA of the CDR3: TGTGCCAGCTCACCCTCTAGGAGGGACACTGAAGCTTTCTTT.

This clonotype has a handful of counts. The chain carries TRBV18 and TRBJ1-2; 8 nucleotides match TRBD1. The V gene's germline CDR1 is KGHSH and CDR2 LQKENI. V trimming: 3 bases; J trimming: 7 bases; junction bases outside the gene matches: 13. This CDR3 region has 16 residues. CDR3 in amino acids: CASSPGQGGKLSGYTF. The CDR3 DNA follows: TGTGCCAGCTCACCTGGACAGGGTGGAAAATTATCTGGCTACACCTTC.

This clonotype was recorded at least ten times. This chain uses TRBV5-1 with TRBJ1-2; D remains unclear. Germline CDR1 SGHRS, CDR2 YFSETQ. Deletions cut 3 bases from V and 2 bases from J, with 14 bases between. The CDR3 is made up of 15 amino acids. The CDR3 here is CASSSLQSRNYGYTF. The CDR3, as DNA: TGCGCCAGCAGCTCCTTACAGTCACGGAACTATGGCTACACCTTC.

Many counts were recorded for this clonotype. The CDR3 nucleotides are TGTGCCAGCAGCTTGTCGACGGCGGTTTGGGGCTACACCTTC. Encoded protein: CASSLSTAVWGYTF. This chain connects TRBV7-2 to TRBJ1-2; D not resolved. The ends were cut back, 3 bases at V and 8 bases at J, with 16 bases in the middle. CDR3 length: 14 amino acids. Germline V gene data show CDR1 as SGHTA and CDR2 as FQGNSA.

In this sample, this clonotype turned up many times. The V and J genes are TRBV7-2 and TRBJ2-2; TRBD2 matches at 9 bases. CDR1 SGHTA and CDR2 FQGNSA come from the germline V gene. The J segment lost 3 bases and the V segment lost 5 bases, leaving 1 base of the junction unmatched. CDR3 length: 14 amino acids. This chain's CDR3 is CASSAGGYTGELFF. CDR3 DNA sequence: TGTGCCAGCAGCGCGGGGGGGTACACCGGGGAGCTGTTTTTT.

This clonotype was observed once. The V gene is TRBV7-2, the J gene TRBJ1-1, with unresolved D. Germline CDR1 and CDR2: SGHTA and FQGNSA. The CDR3 covers 12 residues. Between the trimmed V and J ends, which lost 3 bases and 7 bases, there was a span of 9 bases. CDR3 sequence (DNA): TGTGCCAGCAGCTTCCGAGCAGGTGAAGCTTTCTTT. Encoded protein: CASSFRAGEAFF.

This clonotype was counted a few times. The V gene is TRBV19, the J gene TRBJ1-5, with D uncertain. Germline V gives CDR1 LNHDA, CDR2 SQIVND (reference sequence). This CDR3 is built from 14 residues. V was pared by 3 bases and J by 4 bases, with 10 bases between. Written as DNA, the CDR3 is TGTGCCAGTAGTATCGGAGGACGGAATCAGCCCCAGCATTTT. Encoded protein: CASSIGGRNQPQHF.

This clonotype was found a few times. V is TRBV6-2 or TRBV6-3 and J is TRBJ2-7; no clear D gene. The CDR3 totals 16 residues. The V end lost 0 bases, the J end lost 4 bases, and 16 bases lay between the germline ends. Per the germline V gene, CDR1 is MNHEY and CDR2 is SVGEGT. CDR3 loop: CASSYSIAIPGYEQYF. CDR3 DNA: TGTGCCAGCAGTTACTCGATCGCTATACCCGGATACGAGCAGTACTTC.

This clonotype has at least ten counts. V is TRBV2 and J is TRBJ2-7, with D possibly being TRBD1 (5 bases). V dropped 4 bases and J dropped 3 bases, with 10 bases sitting between them. Per germline, CDR1 SNHLY and CDR2 FYNNEI. The CDR3 consists of 13 residues. CDR3 in DNA: TGTGCCAGCAGTGGGCAGGGCCTCTACGAGCAGTACTTC. This encodes CASSGQGLYEQYF.

This clonotype was detected many times. The chain combines TRBV15 with TRBJ1-1; 7 bases are shared with TRBD1. This CDR3 is built from 14 residues. V shed 3 bases and J 3 bases; nucleotides not matched to a gene: 4. CDR1 and CDR2 (germline): LNHNV, YYDKDF (reference sequence). DNA of the CDR3: TGTGCCACCAGCAGCCAGGGGGGGGACACTGAAGCTTTCTTT. Translating gives CATSSQGGDTEAFF. The entire variable domain, with the rest obtained from reference TRBV15 and TRBJ1-1, is as follows: DAMVIQNPRYQVTQFGKPVTLSCSQTLNHNVMYWYQQKSSQAPKLLFHYYDKDFNNEADTPDNFQSRRPNTSFCFLDIRSPGLGDTAMYLCATSSQGGDTEAFFGQGTRLTVV.

This clonotype was counted between two and nine times. The chain couples TRBV20-1 to TRBJ2-7, with TRBD1 as a possible D gene (5 bases). Trimming stripped 1 base from V and 2 bases from J, with 15 bases between. CDR3 length: 15 amino acids. Per the germline V gene, CDR1 is DFQATT and CDR2 is SNEGSKA (reference sequence). This CDR3 reads CSARGWQGHTYEQYF. The CDR3 DNA reads as TGCAGTGCTAGAGGTTGGCAGGGCCATACCTACGAGCAGTACTTC.

The chain is built from TRBV5-6 and TRBJ1-1; D is unclear. Germline V gene sequence: CDR1 SGHDT, CDR2 YYEEEE. V was shortened by 2 bases and J by 10 bases, with 15 bases between the two germline ends. The CDR3 is 13 residues long. CDR3 loop: CASSLGGPEGAFF. In DNA form, the CDR3 reads TGTGCCAGCAGCTTAGGCGGGCCCGAAGGAGCTTTCTTT.

Ten or more counts support this clonotype. The CDR3 spells CASSQGSLGGTEAFF. In DNA, the CDR3 is TGCGCCAGCAGCCAAGGGTCCTTAGGGGGCACTGAAGCTTTCTTT. This sequence joins TRBV4-3 and TRBJ1-1; tentative D call: TRBD1 (6 bases). Looked up from germline, CDR1 is LGHNA and CDR2 is YSLEER. Trimming removed 1 base at V and 4 bases at J, with 13 bases between. The CDR3 spans 15 residues.

The chain is built from TRBV5-5 and TRBJ1-2; D is uncertain. Germline loops: CDR1 SGHKS, CDR2 YYEKEE (reference sequence). Trimming left V 3 bases short and J 3 bases short, with 9 bases between. The CDR3 loop spans 13 amino acids. This chain's CDR3 is CASSSTQDYGYTF. CDR3 in DNA: TGTGCCAGCAGCTCGACACAAGACTATGGCTACACCTTC.

This clonotype was counted at least ten times. The chain joins TRBV15 to TRBJ1-1, with D perhaps matching TRBD1 (5 bases). V was trimmed by 0 bases and J by 0 bases, leaving 8 bases between them. CDR1 is LNHNV, CDR2 YYDKDF, per germline (reference sequence). This CDR3 contains 15 residues. In DNA, the CDR3 is TGTGCCACCAGCAGAGATGCAGGGATGAACACTGAAGCTTTCTTT. Its translation: CATSRDAGMNTEAFF.